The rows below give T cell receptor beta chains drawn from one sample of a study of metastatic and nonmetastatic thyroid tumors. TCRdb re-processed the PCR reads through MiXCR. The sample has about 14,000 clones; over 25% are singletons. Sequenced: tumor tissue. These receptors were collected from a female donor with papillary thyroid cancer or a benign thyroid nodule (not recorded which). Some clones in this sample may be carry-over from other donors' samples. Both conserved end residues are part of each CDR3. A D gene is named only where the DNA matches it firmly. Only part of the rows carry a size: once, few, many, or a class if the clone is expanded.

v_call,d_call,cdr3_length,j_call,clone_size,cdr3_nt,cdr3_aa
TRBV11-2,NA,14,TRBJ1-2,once,TGTGCCAGCAGCTTAGTGGTGTCAAACTATGGCTACACCTTC,CASSLVVSNYGYTF
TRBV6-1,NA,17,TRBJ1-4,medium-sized,TGTGCCAGCAGACTGCGGGGGGGGGGTACAACTAATGAAAAACTGTTTTTT,CASRLRGGGTTNEKLFF
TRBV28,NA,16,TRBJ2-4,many,TGTGCCAGCAGTTTCGGGACAAACTTAGCCAAAAACATTCAGTACTTC,CASSFGTNLAKNIQYF
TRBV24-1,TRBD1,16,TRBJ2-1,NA,TGTGCCACCAGTGACCCCGGACAGGGTAAGGTAGATGAGCAGTTCTTC,CATSDPGQGKVDEQFF
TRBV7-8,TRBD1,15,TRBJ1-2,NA,TGTGCCAGCAGCTTCGGACAGGGAGGGAGCTATGGCTACACCTTC,CASSFGQGGSYGYTF
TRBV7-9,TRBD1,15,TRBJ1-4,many,TGTGCCAGCAGCTTAGGGACAGGGTACAATGAAAAACTGTTTTTT,CASSLGTGYNEKLFF
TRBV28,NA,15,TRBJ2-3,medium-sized,TGTGCCAGCAGTTCGATGACAGGCAAGACAGATACGCAGTATTTT,CASSSMTGKTDTQYF
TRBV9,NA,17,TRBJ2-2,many,TGTGCCAGCAGCATGATCAGGGGAGATGGTCTAGGCGGGGAGCTGTTTTTT,CASSMIRGDGLGGELFF
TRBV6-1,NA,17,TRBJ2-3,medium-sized,TGTGCCAGCAGGGACCCCGGGCGGACTTTTGGCACAGATACGCAGTATTTT,CASRDPGRTFGTDTQYF
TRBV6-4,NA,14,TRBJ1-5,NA,TGTGCCAGCAGTGACGGGAGTAGCAATCAGCCCCAGCATTTT,CASSDGSSNQPQHF
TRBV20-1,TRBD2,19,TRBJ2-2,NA,TGCAGTGCTAGCAGTAAGCGGGAGGGCCTGGGGGTTGAACACTGGGAGCTGTTTTTT,CSASSKREGLGVEHWELFF
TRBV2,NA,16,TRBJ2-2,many,TGTGCCAGCAATCAGGGACGACCAGACATACCCGGGGAGCTGTTTTTT,CASNQGRPDIPGELFF
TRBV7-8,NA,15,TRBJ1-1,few,TGTGCCAGCAGCTCGACGGACAGTGGGCACACTGAAGCTTTCTTT,CASSSTDSGHTEAFF
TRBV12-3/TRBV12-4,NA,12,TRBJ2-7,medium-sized,TGTGCCAGCGGGGCAAAAGTCTACGAGCAGTACTTC,CASGAKVYEQYF
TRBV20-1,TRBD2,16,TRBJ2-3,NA,TGCAGTGCTAGAGACGGACTAGCGGGGGCGACAGATACGCAGTATTTT,CSARDGLAGATDTQYF
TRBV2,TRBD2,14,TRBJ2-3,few,TGTGCCAGCGGGCCGGGACTAGCCGCAGATACGCAGTATTTT,CASGPGLAADTQYF
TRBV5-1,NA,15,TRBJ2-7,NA,TGCGCCAGCAGCTCTCATGGGGGGGCAGCCTCCGAGCAGTACTTC,CASSSHGGAASEQYF
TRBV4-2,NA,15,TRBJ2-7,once,TGTGCCAGCAGCCGCGGGTCGGGGGATCCCTACGAGCAGTACTTC,CASSRGSGDPYEQYF
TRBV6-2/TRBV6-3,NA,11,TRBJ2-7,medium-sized,TGTGCCAGCAATAAACCCCCCCTGCAGTACTTC,CASNKPPLQYF
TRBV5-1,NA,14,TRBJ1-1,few,TGCGCCAGCAGCTCGAGACAGCCCGGCGCTGAAGCTTTCTTT,CASSSRQPGAEAFF
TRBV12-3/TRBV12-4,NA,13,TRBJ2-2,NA,TGTGCCAGCAGTCACCTGGTTCCCGGGGAGCTGTTTTTT,CASSHLVPGELFF
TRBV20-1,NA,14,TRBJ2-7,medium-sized,TGCAGTGCTGTCGGAAGGGGGGGGTCCTACGAGCAGTACTTC,CSAVGRGGSYEQYF
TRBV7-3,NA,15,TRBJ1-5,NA,TGTGCCAGCAGCCGGTCCAGGTGGGTTTGGCAGCCCCAGCATTTT,CASSRSRWVWQPQHF
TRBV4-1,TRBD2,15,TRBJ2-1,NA,TGCGCCAGCAGCCCTACCCTAGCGGGCTACAATGAGCAGTTCTTC,CASSPTLAGYNEQFF
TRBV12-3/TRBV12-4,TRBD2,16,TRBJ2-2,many,TGTGCCAGCAGCGAAACTAGCGGGAGGAGAGGAAGGGAGCTGTTTTTT,CASSETSGRRGRELFF
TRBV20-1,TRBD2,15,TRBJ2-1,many,TGCAGTGCTAGAGAGCTAGCGGTAACCTACAATGAGCAGTTCTTC,CSARELAVTYNEQFF
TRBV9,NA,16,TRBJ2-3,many,TGTGCCAGCAACCCCGGGACAGCGGGTGGGTCAGATACGCAGTATTTT,CASNPGTAGGSDTQYF
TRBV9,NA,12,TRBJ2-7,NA,TGTGCCAGCAGCTCCCCCGGGAACGAGCAGTACTTC,CASSSPGNEQYF
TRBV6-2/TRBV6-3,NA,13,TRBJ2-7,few,TGTGCCAGCAGTTACGGACACCTCTACGAGCAGTACTTC,CASSYGHLYEQYF
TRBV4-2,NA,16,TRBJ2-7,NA,TGTGCCAGCAGCCAAGATGAGGGGACGGGATCCTACGAGCAGTACTTC,CASSQDEGTGSYEQYF
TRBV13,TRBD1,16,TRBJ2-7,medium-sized,TGTGCCAGCAGCGTGACGAGGGGGCAAAGCTCCTACGAGCAGTACTTC,CASSVTRGQSSYEQYF
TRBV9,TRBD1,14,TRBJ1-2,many,TGTGCCAGCAGCGGACGACAGGGACCTTATGGCTACACCTTC,CASSGRQGPYGYTF
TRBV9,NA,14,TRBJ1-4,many,TGTGCCAGCAGCGGCCGGGACGGACATGAAAAACTGTTTTTT,CASSGRDGHEKLFF
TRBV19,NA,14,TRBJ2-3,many,TGTGCCAGTAGTATGATCGCACAGGCCCATACGCAGTATTTT,CASSMIAQAHTQYF
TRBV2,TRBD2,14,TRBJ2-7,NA,TGTGCCAGCAGTGAAAGGGCGGGAGCGGACGAGCAGTACTTC,CASSERAGADEQYF
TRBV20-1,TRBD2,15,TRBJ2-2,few,TGCAGTGCTAAAGACCAGACTAGCGATAGCGGGGAGCTGTTTTTT,CSAKDQTSDSGELFF
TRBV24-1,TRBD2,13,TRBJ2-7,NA,TGTGCCACCAGCGGGGGGGTTTTCTACGAGCAGTACTTC,CATSGGVFYEQYF
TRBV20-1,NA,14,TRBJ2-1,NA,TGCAGTGCTGGAGGAGGTAGCGGTAGTCCTGAGCAGTTCTTC,CSAGGGSGSPEQFF
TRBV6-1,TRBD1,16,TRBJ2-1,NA,TGTGCCAGCAGCGCGAGGACAGGGGGGTCCTACAATGAGCAGTTCTTC,CASSARTGGSYNEQFF